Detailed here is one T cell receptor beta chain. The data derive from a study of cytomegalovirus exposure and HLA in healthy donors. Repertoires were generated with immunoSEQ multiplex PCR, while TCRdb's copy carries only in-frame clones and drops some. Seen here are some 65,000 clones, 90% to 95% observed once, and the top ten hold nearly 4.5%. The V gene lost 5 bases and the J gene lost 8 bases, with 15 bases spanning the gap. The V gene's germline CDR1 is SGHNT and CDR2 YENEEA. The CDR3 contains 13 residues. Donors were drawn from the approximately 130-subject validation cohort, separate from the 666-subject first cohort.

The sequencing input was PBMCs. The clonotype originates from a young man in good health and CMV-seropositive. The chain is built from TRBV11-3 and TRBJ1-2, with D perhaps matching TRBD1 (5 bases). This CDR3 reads CASSPGGERGYTF. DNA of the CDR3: TGTGCCAGCAGCCCAGGAGGGGAACGGGGCTACACCTTC.